This T cell receptor beta chain was observed in a study of OX40 agonist ivuxolimab in advanced cancers. Across the study: Partial responses occurred in three patients (one hepatocellular carcinoma, two cutaneous melanoma). Study-level points and caveats: At 0.1 to 3.0 mg/kg and by week 6, CD4+ and CD8+ T cells in the blood had expanded clonally. Certain nonresponders likewise exhibited a low normalized T-cell clonal expansion.

Germline loops: CDR1 SGHAT, CDR2 FQDESV (reference sequence). Trimming removed 3 bases from V and 1 base from J, with 5 bases in between. The CDR3 has 13 amino acids. This clone was detected once. What it recognizes is unknown. Systemic immunosuppression or autoimmune disease history was grounds to exclude patients. The protocol was immunoSEQ multiplex PCR, while the TCRdb copy is restricted to in-frame clones and leaves out a portion. The data show around 50,000 clones, 60% to 85% seen once. The specimen comprised CD4+ or CD8+ T cells sorted from blood, sampled in a trial of the OX40 agonist ivuxolimab. The sequence was collected from an adult with an advanced solid tumor such as melanoma, head and neck, liver or kidney cancer. The chain links TRBV11-1 to TRBJ2-3; D gene unclear. Written as DNA, the CDR3 is TGTGCCAGCAGCTTTTCCCGCACAGATACGCAGTATTTT. This translates into CASSFSRTDTQYF.